What follows are 13 T cell receptor beta chains derived from one specimen sequenced in a study of T cell responses to AZD1222 COVID-19 vaccine. Produced via immunoSEQ multiplex PCR; TCRdb's table is partial and in-frame only. The data contain 70,000 to 85,000 clones, about 83% of them singletons. The specimen comprised peripheral blood, sampled 28 days after the second AZD1222 dose. These receptors came from an adult who received the AZD1222 COVID-19 vaccine.

This chain uses TRBV28 with TRBJ1-5; D might be TRBD1 (5 bases). The germline gives CDR1 MDHEN, CDR2 SYDVKM. This CDR3 has 15 residues. Trimming shortened V by 8 bases and J by 2 bases, and 16 bases separated the two germline ends. The CDR3 reads CASGGVGWGNQPQHF. The CDR3 bases are TGTGCCAGCGGGGGAGTGGGATGGGGCAATCAGCCCCAGCATTTT.

V usage is TRBV4-3 and J usage is TRBJ2-5; possible D gene TRBD1, 6 bases. V lost 0 bases and J lost 9, with 14 bases in between. The germline gives CDR1 LGHNA, CDR2 YSLEER. CDR3 length: 14 amino acids. The chain's CDR3 is CASSQDRDIAAQYF. DNA of the CDR3: TGCGCCAGCAGCCAAGACCGGGACATTGCCGCCCAGTACTTC.

V gene TRBV6-5 combines with J gene TRBJ1-1, with 8 bases that match TRBD1. Germline V CDR1 and CDR2: MNHEY, SVGAGI. V lost 7 bases and J lost 4; bases outside the gene matches: 11. The CDR3 length is 15 residues. In DNA form, the CDR3 reads TGTGCCAGCACCGGGAAAGGACAGGGTCCCACTGAAGCTTTCTTT. Translating gives CASTGKGQGPTEAFF.

This chain connects TRBV19 to TRBJ1-1; 7 bases agree with TRBD1. Per germline, CDR1 LNHDA and CDR2 SQIVND (reference sequence). V lost 0 bases, J lost 4 bases, and 11 bases stayed unmatched. CDR3 size: 17 residues. In DNA, the CDR3 is TGTGCCAGTAGTATAGAAGGTCAGGGGGGTTTGAGCACTGAAGCTTTCTTT. Its protein product is CASSIEGQGGLSTEAFF.

This chain uses TRBV9 with TRBJ1-3; 8 bases match TRBD1. The trim removed 1 base at V and 1 base at J, leaving 1 base unmatched. Germline CDR1 reads SGDLS; CDR2 reads YYNGEE. The CDR3 totals 15 residues. Here the CDR3 DNA reads TGTGCCAGCAGCGTACAGGGGGCATCTGGAAACACCATATATTTT. It yields the protein CASSVQGASGNTIYF.

The chain carries TRBV28 and TRBJ2-7, with D possibly TRBD1 on 6 matching bases. This CDR3 spans 12 amino acids. The V gene's germline CDR1 is MDHEN and CDR2 SYDVKM. Trimming cost V 3 bases and J 9 bases, with 12 bases left between them. The CDR3 DNA follows: TGTGCCAGCAGTTTGTACAGGGTTGGGCAGTACTTC. It yields the protein CASSLYRVGQYF.

The V and J genes are TRBV7-9 and TRBJ2-1; the D is unclear. This CDR3 region has 17 residues. The V end was cut by 4 bases, the J end by 4 bases, with 20 bases between. Germline V gene data show CDR1 as SEHNR and CDR2 as FQNEAQ (reference sequence). CDR3 protein: CASSSNVLQTVYNEQFF. CDR3 bases: TGTGCCAGCAGCTCTAATGTTCTCCAGACTGTTTACAATGAGCAGTTCTTC. The entire variable domain, with the rest obtained from reference TRBV7-9 and TRBJ2-1, is as follows: DTGVSQNPRHKITKRGQNVTFRCDPISEHNRLYWYRQTLGQGPEFLTYFQNEAQLEKSRLLSDRFSAERPKGSFSTLEIQRTEQGDSAMYLCASSSNVLQTVYNEQFFGPGTRLTVL.

The V call is TRBV19, the J call TRBJ2-7, with 9 bases that match TRBD1. Germline V gene data show CDR1 as LNHDA and CDR2 as SQIVND (reference sequence). After removal of 4 bases from V and 4 bases from J, the junction contained 8 bases not matched to a gene. This CDR3 contains 15 residues. CDR3 nucleotides: TGTGCCAGTAGTACCCCCGGGACAGGGTGGTACGAGCAGTACTTC. It is translated as CASSTPGTGWYEQYF.

The rearrangement joins TRBV18 to TRBJ2-1, with 13 bases fitting TRBD2. This CDR3 region has 15 residues. V gave up 6 bases and J gave up 8 bases; unmatched junction bases: 7. Looked up from germline, CDR1 is KGHSH and CDR2 is LQKENI. As DNA, the CDR3 is TGTGCCAGCTCCCCTACTAGCGGGAGGGCCCATGAGCAGTTCTTC. Translated: CASSPTSGRAHEQFF.

V gene TRBV4-3 combines with J gene TRBJ2-1; 12 bases are shared with TRBD2. Per germline, CDR1 LGHNA and CDR2 YSLEER. Trimming at V came to 0 bases and at J to 4 bases, leaving 4 bases not matched to a gene. The CDR3 contains 17 residues. In DNA form, the CDR3 reads TGCGCCAGCAGCCAAGAACCAGGGACTAGCGGGTACAATGAGCAGTTCTTC. Protein sequence: CASSQEPGTSGYNEQFF.

This chain uses TRBV15 with TRBJ1-5, with D perhaps TRBD1 (6 bases). Trimming took off 0 bases at V and 6 bases at J, with 12 bases between the two ends. This CDR3 is 15 amino acids long. From germline, CDR1 is LNHNV and CDR2 YYDKDF (reference sequence). The CDR3 is CATSRDQGLGQPQHF. The CDR3 DNA is TGTGCCACCAGCAGAGATCAGGGGTTAGGTCAGCCCCAGCATTTT.

The chain links TRBV4-3 to TRBJ2-4, with unresolved D. This CDR3 is 18 amino acids long. From germline, CDR1 is LGHNA and CDR2 YSLEER. Trimming cost V 0 bases and J 2 bases, with 17 bases left between them. This chain's CDR3 is CASSQDATVDRTKNIQYF. CDR3 bases: TGCGCCAGCAGCCAAGATGCGACGGTCGATCGTACCAAAAACATTCAGTACTTC.

The rearrangement links TRBV28 to TRBJ1-5, with a possible D match to TRBD1 (5 bases). Germline assignment: CDR1 MDHEN and CDR2 SYDVKM. The V end lost 1 base, the J end lost 6 bases, and 19 bases lay between the germline ends. CDR3 size: 17 residues. In DNA, the CDR3 is TGTGCCAGCAGTTTATTTTCAAGGGCAGGGTTTGGTCAGCCCCAGCATTTT. Translated, it gives CASSLFSRAGFGQPQHF.